These 32 T cell receptor beta chains came from one sample sequenced in a study of shared clonotypes between healthy human individuals. Only in-frame clones appear in the TCRdb table, and some are missing; sequencing was by immunoSEQ multiplex PCR. Of around 990,000 clones detected, roughly 77% appear once; the ten largest clones hold 0.89%. The sample was memory CD4+ T cells from PBMCs. Sample subset: CD45RA-negative fraction. Receptors originate from a man aged 18 to 35 in good health. Some clones in this sample may be carry-over from other donors' samples.

The sample holds many counts of this clone. The chain is built from TRBV2 and TRBJ1-2; D gene ambiguous. The V end was cut by 2 bases, the J end by 7 bases, with 8 bases between. This CDR3 region has 12 residues. Germline V gene lookup returns CDR1 SNHLY and CDR2 FYNNEI. CDR3 amino acids: CASSERASGYTF. In DNA, the CDR3 is TGTGCCAGCAGTGAACGGGCGAGTGGCTACACCTTC.

J is TRBJ2-1 and V is TRBV7-9; D unresolved. CDR3 size: 13 residues. Trimming took off 2 bases at V and 8 bases at J, with 10 bases between the two ends. From germline, CDR1 is SEHNR and CDR2 FQNEAQ (reference sequence). The DNA of the CDR3 is TGTGCCAGCAGCTTACCGGACGGATATGAGCAGTTCTTC. It is translated as CASSLPDGYEQFF.

The chain combines TRBV5-1 with TRBJ2-7; 10 nucleotides align to TRBD2. The V gene end was trimmed by 1 base and the J gene end by 4 bases; junction bases not matched to a gene: 8. The CDR3 loop spans 16 amino acids. Germline V CDR1 and CDR2: SGHRS, YFSETQ. The CDR3 nucleotides are TGCGCCAGCAGCTTGCTCAGCGGGAGGGCCGAGTACGAGCAGTACTTC. Protein: CASSLLSGRAEYEQYF.

This clone was seen only a few times. The chain combines TRBV5-1 with TRBJ2-3, with 8 nucleotides matching TRBD2. Germline values: CDR1 SGHRS, CDR2 YFSETQ. V lost 4 bases to trimming and J lost 5 bases; unmatched junction nucleotides: 9. The CDR3 is made up of 15 amino acids. CDR3 in amino acids: CASSLLMAGGDTQYF. The CDR3 nucleotides are TGCGCCAGCAGCCTCCTCATGGCGGGAGGAGATACGCAGTATTTT.

The genes are TRBV6-1 and TRBJ2-3, with D possibly TRBD2 on 5 matching bases. This CDR3 has 13 amino acids. Between the trimmed V and J ends, which lost 5 bases and 7 bases, there was a span of 13 bases. Germline CDR1 is MNHNS and CDR2 is SASEGT. Here the CDR3 reads CASSREGTYTQYF. The CDR3 bases are TGTGCCAGCAGTCGCGAGGGAACCTATACGCAGTATTTT.

The chain combines TRBV19 with TRBJ2-2; 9 bases match TRBD1. The trim removed 5 bases at V and 6 bases at J, leaving 7 bases unmatched. This CDR3 region has 15 residues. Germline V gene sequence: CDR1 LNHDA, CDR2 SQIVND (reference sequence). CDR3 protein: CASSPTGGSAGELFF. The CDR3 nucleotides read TGTGCCAGTAGTCCTACAGGGGGCTCGGCCGGGGAGCTGTTTTTT.

This clone came up many times. The genes are TRBV6-6 and TRBJ1-2, with 7 bases identical to TRBD1. Germline assignment: CDR1 MNHNY and CDR2 SVGAGI (reference sequence). CDR3 length: 16 residues. V lost 5 bases and J lost 8; bases outside the gene matches: 17. CDR3 bases: TGTGCCAGCAGTCACCGCCCCGACAGGGTGCAGGAAGGCTACACCTTC. Translated, it gives CASSHRPDRVQEGYTF.

Many counts were recorded for this clone. Other nucleotide sequences from this sample produce the same CDR3. The J gene is TRBJ1-2, the V gene TRBV25-1; possible D gene TRBD1, 6 bases. The germline V and J ends were trimmed by 2 bases and 4 bases, with 20 bases remaining between them. From germline, CDR1 is MGHDK and CDR2 SYGVNS. The CDR3 is made up of 17 amino acids. DNA of the CDR3: TGTGCCAGCAGTGAAGAGCCAGGGGCCGATTCTGGCTATGGCTACACCTTC. Its protein product is CASSEEPGADSGYGYTF.

The chain uses TRBV18 and TRBJ2-1; 8 nucleotides line up with TRBD1. V shed 3 bases and J 3 bases; nucleotides not matched to a gene: 7. Germline V CDR1 and CDR2: KGHSH, LQKENI. CDR3 length equals 16 residues. The CDR3 nucleotides read TGTGCCAGCTCACCCCTTCGGACAGGGCTCTACAATGAGCAGTTCTTC. Amino acids: CASSPLRTGLYNEQFF. Using reference TRBV18 and TRBJ2-1 for the parts outside the CDR3, the full variable domain is NAGVMQNPRHLVRRRGQEARLRCSPMKGHSHVYWYRQLPEEGLKFMVYLQKENIIDESGMPKERFSAEFPKEGPSILRIQQVVRGDSAAYFCASSPLRTGLYNEQFFGPGTRLTVL.

This clone appeared a single time. The chain employs TRBV6-6 and TRBJ2-3; 7 bases agree with TRBD1. V was clipped by 9 bases and J by 0 bases; unmatched bases: 12. Germline V gene data show CDR1 as MNHNY and CDR2 as SVGAGI (reference sequence). This CDR3 is 16 amino acids long. The CDR3 nucleotides read TGTGCCAGTTACCCCAAAGGGGGCCTGAGCACAGATACGCAGTATTTT. It yields the protein CASYPKGGLSTDTQYF.

The rearrangement uses TRBV15 and TRBJ2-1; D possibly corresponds to TRBD1 (6 bases). The germline CDR1 and CDR2 sequences are LNHNV and YYDKDF (reference sequence). V was pared by 3 bases and J by 3 bases, with 15 bases between. The CDR3 loop spans 16 amino acids. The CDR3, as DNA: TGTGCCACCAGCAGGACTGGGACACGGAACTACAATGAGCAGTTCTTC. This codes for CATSRTGTRNYNEQFF.

The V call is TRBV30, the J call TRBJ1-1, with TRBD1 as a possible D gene (6 bases). Germline CDR1 is GTSNPN and CDR2 is SVGIG (reference sequence). There are 13 residues in the CDR3. With 5 bases removed from V and 7 bases from J, the gap between germline ends came to 17 bases. The CDR3: CAWHPGGFIEAFF. CDR3 nucleotides: TGTGCCTGGCACCCCGGGGGCTTTATTGAAGCTTTCTTT.

The V call is TRBV7-9, the J call TRBJ2-5; 9 bases are a match to TRBD1. This CDR3 is 14 amino acids long. V lost 1 base to trimming and J lost 7 bases; unmatched junction nucleotides: 4. CDR1 and CDR2 from the germline V gene are SEHNR and FQNEAQ (reference sequence). As DNA, the CDR3 is TGTGCCAGCAGCTTAGGACAGGGGGATCGGACCCAGTACTTC. As protein: CASSLGQGDRTQYF.

The V gene is TRBV5-4, the J gene TRBJ2-1, with D uncertain. From germline, CDR1 is SGHNT and CDR2 YYREEE (reference sequence). Trimming pared 1 base from V and 4 bases from J, leaving 6 bases between. The CDR3 runs to 13 residues. The CDR3 nucleotides are TGTGCCAGCAGCTTGTGGGATTACAATGAGCAGTTCTTC. Translated: CASSLWDYNEQFF.

This clone has a count of ten or more. The chain employs TRBV4-3 and TRBJ2-5; D unclear. The CDR3 extends over 15 amino acids. V gave up 0 bases and J gave up 2 bases, with 10 bases separating them. Germline V lookup: CDR1 LGHNA, CDR2 YSLEER. The DNA of the CDR3 is TGCGCCAGCAGCCAAGATCGGAACAAACAAGAGACCCAGTACTTC. It codes for CASSQDRNKQETQYF.

The chain joins TRBV6-1 to TRBJ1-5; unclear D gene. CDR1 is MNHNS and CDR2 is SASEGT in the germline V gene. The CDR3 runs to 15 residues. The germline V and J ends were trimmed by 6 bases and 0 bases, with 12 bases remaining between them. The CDR3 region has the DNA TGTGCCAGCAGGCGGCAGAATAATAGCAATCAGCCCCAGCATTTT. Its protein is CASRRQNNSNQPQHF.

Only a few counts were recorded for this clone. The chain employs TRBV4-1 and TRBJ1-4; perhaps TRBD1 as D (6 bases). V was pared by 4 bases and J by 11 bases, with 14 bases between. The CDR3 loop spans 13 amino acids. Germline V CDR1 and CDR2: MGHRA, YSYEKL. CDR3 sequence: CASSPGGRRKLFF. The CDR3 nucleotides read TGCGCCAGCAGCCCCGGGGGGCGGCGCAAACTGTTTTTT.

J is TRBJ2-3 and V is TRBV6-1; either TRBD1 or TRBD2 may fit D (5 bases each). The CDR3 extends over 15 amino acids. V was clipped by 4 bases and J by 14 bases, with 25 bases between them. The germline V gene encodes CDR1 MNHNS and CDR2 SASEGT. CDR3 in DNA: TGTGCCAGCAGTGCTCTACGGACCGGGACGGGGTTTTGGTATTTT. It is translated as CASSALRTGTGFWYF.

V is TRBV18 and J is TRBJ1-1, with 7 bases lining up with TRBD1. This CDR3 region has 15 residues. Germline V gene data show CDR1 as KGHSH and CDR2 as LQKENI. The trim removed 3 bases at V and 10 bases at J, leaving 14 bases unmatched. CDR3 in amino acids: CASSPGQATNRGAFF. The DNA of the CDR3 is TGTGCCAGCTCACCGGGGCAGGCAACCAACAGGGGAGCTTTCTTT.

J is TRBJ2-2 and V is TRBV27, with TRBD2 as a possible D gene (6 bases). V lost 3 bases and J 2 bases, leaving 10 bases between the germline ends. This CDR3 has 15 amino acids. Germline values: CDR1 MNHEY, CDR2 SMNVEV (reference sequence). This CDR3 is CASSLGTLNTGELFF. The CDR3 DNA follows: TGTGCCAGCAGTTTGGGGACTCTCAACACCGGGGAGCTGTTTTTT.

The chain has TRBV27 and TRBJ2-1; 12 nucleotides line up with TRBD2. Germline V CDR1 and CDR2: MNHEY, SMNVEV (reference sequence). V dropped 3 bases and J dropped 9; count of bases not matched to a gene: 9. CDR3 length: 16 amino acids. CDR3 in DNA: TGTGCCAGCAGTTTGAAGACTAGCGGGAGAGGTGGTGAGCAGTTCTTC. Residues: CASSLKTSGRGGEQFF.

The V call is TRBV27, the J call TRBJ1-2; D ambiguous. The V gene's germline CDR1 is MNHEY and CDR2 SMNVEV (reference sequence). CDR3 length: 13 residues. V was pared by 0 bases and J by 6 bases, with 8 bases between. The CDR3 region has the DNA TGTGCCAGCAGTTTATCGCCCGTACATGGCTACACCTTC. Translating gives CASSLSPVHGYTF.

The V call is TRBV5-4, the J call TRBJ2-3; 7 bases are a match to TRBD2. CDR1 is SGHNT and CDR2 is YYREEE in the germline V gene (reference sequence). This CDR3 has 16 residues. The junction had 16 bases not matched to a gene; V was cut back by 7 bases and J by 5 bases. Here the CDR3 DNA reads TGTGCCAGCCATCCATGGGGGGGTGGGATCCAAGATACGCAGTATTTT. It translates to CASHPWGGGIQDTQYF.

The genes are TRBV5-1 and TRBJ1-4; possibly TRBD1 for D (6 bases). Germline CDR1 reads SGHRS; CDR2 reads YFSETQ. CDR3 length: 13 residues. Trimming removed 8 bases at V and 7 bases at J, with 15 bases between. The DNA for the CDR3 is TGCGCCAGAAAACAGGGTTTTCGTGAAAAACTGTTTTTT. It yields the protein CARKQGFREKLFF.

This clone was seen once. The chain couples TRBV6-6 to TRBJ1-1, with unresolved D. In germline, CDR1 is MNHNY, CDR2 SVGAGI (reference sequence). The CDR3 covers 11 residues. Trimming cost V 10 bases and J 0 bases, with 6 bases left between them. The CDR3 DNA follows: TGTGCCACCTACGTGAACACTGAAGCTTTCTTT. This translates into CATYVNTEAFF.

Of note for this clone: Other DNA sequences in this specimen translate into the identical CDR3. This chain connects TRBV5-1 to TRBJ2-3; the D call may be TRBD1 or TRBD2 (5 bases each). The V gene lost 4 bases and the J gene lost 3 bases, with 12 bases spanning the gap. Germline V gene sequence: CDR1 SGHRS, CDR2 YFSETQ. CDR3 length equals 14 residues. The CDR3 loop is CASSPGTGTDTQYF. The CDR3 DNA reads TGCGCCAGCAGCCCGGGGACGGGGACAGATACGCAGTATTTT.

The rearrangement links TRBV28 to TRBJ2-5, with D tentatively TRBD1 (5 bases). CDR3 length: 13 residues. The germline V and J ends were trimmed by 8 bases and 3 bases, with 13 bases remaining between them. The germline gives CDR1 MDHEN, CDR2 SYDVKM. CDR3 coding DNA: TGTGCCAGCTTGGACACTTCCGAAGAGACCCAGTACTTC. This sequence encodes CASLDTSEETQYF.

This rearrangement joins TRBV10-1 to TRBJ2-7, with D possibly TRBD1 on 7 matching bases. CDR3 size: 13 residues. V was trimmed by 11 bases and J by 7 bases, leaving 21 bases between them. Germline V gene sequence: CDR1 WNHNN, CDR2 SYGVQD (reference sequence). In DNA, the CDR3 is TGCGCCCGCCGACAGGGCAGGGGGGATGAGCAGTACTTC. Its protein is CARRQGRGDEQYF.

This sequence joins TRBV2 and TRBJ2-1, with 10 bases matching TRBD2. The germline V gene encodes CDR1 SNHLY and CDR2 FYNNEI. This CDR3 comprises 12 residues. V gave up 6 bases and J gave up 12 bases; unmatched junction bases: 5. The DNA of the CDR3 is TGTGCCAGCAGCCAACTAGCGGGACCGCAGTTCTTC. Its translation: CASSQLAGPQFF.

The sample holds one count of this clone. Possible read error: a much larger clone is one base away. CDR3 sequence: CVSSGIPRGAQYF. CDR3 bases: TGTGTCAGCAGTGGAATCCCCCGGGGGGCCCAGTACTTC. The gene calls are TRBV2 and TRBJ2-5; 7 bases fit TRBD2. CDR1 is SNHLY and CDR2 is FYNNEI in the germline V gene. This CDR3 is built from 13 residues.

The chain recombines TRBV5-1 with TRBJ2-1; maybe TRBD1 (6 bases). V was pared by 1 base and J by 9 bases, with 20 bases between. Germline CDR1 is SGHRS and CDR2 is YFSETQ. CDR3 length: 16 residues. The CDR3 reads CASSLYQGRSLSEQFF. CDR3 DNA: TGCGCCAGCAGCTTGTACCAGGGGAGATCATTGAGTGAGCAGTTCTTC.

The rearrangement links TRBV10-3 to TRBJ1-3; D is unresolved. From germline, CDR1 is ENHRY and CDR2 SYGVKD. The CDR3 length is 13 residues. The V and J ends lost 3 bases and 0 bases respectively, with 3 bases between them. The CDR3 DNA follows: TGTGCCATCAGTGACAGCTCTGGAAACACCATATATTTT. Translation gives CAISDSSGNTIYF.